This T cell receptor (beta chain) was identified in a study of shared clonotypes between healthy human individuals. Libraries were prepared by immunoSEQ multiplex PCR; TCRdb keeps only in-frame clonotypes and omits some of them. Of about 2.1 million clones listed, around 93% are singletons. Terminally differentiated effector memory CD45RA+ cells were excluded by CCR7 positive selection of CD45RO-negative cells. This CDR3 contains 15 residues. Trimming removed 0 bases at V and 4 bases at J, with 12 bases between. Germline-derived CDR1 and CDR2 are SQVTM and ANQGSEA. This sequence originates from a man aged 18-30 years in good health. Some clones in this sample may be carry-over from other donors' samples. Sequenced sample: naive CD8+ T cells from PBMCs. J is TRBJ2-2 and V is TRBV29-1, with D possibly being TRBD1 or TRBD2 (6 bases each). The CDR3 loop reads CSVEDRGGPTGELFF. CDR3 bases: TGCAGCGTTGAAGATCGTGGGGGGCCCACCGGGGAGCTGTTTTTT.